One and the same sample provided the 5 T cell receptor beta chains below, sequenced in a study of blood T cell repertoires in COVID-19 (TCRdb year 2020). Library preparation employed the immunoSEQ multiplex PCR assay. Entries here come from immuneACCESS through TCRdb and include only in-frame sequences with V and J called. Some clones fail to appear in such tables; in the studies checked, an unresolved V gene covers under half of the shortfall, and the cause of the remainder is unknown. Within this sample are over 300,000 clones, with 70% to 90% of them counted one time only. Around 6% of the sample lies in the top ten. Sequenced sample: PBMCs or T cells enriched from blood (not recorded which). The source is a woman younger than 45 who had recovered from COVID-19.

The chain has TRBV6-5 and TRBJ1-4, with TRBD1 as a possible D gene (5 bases). The V end lost 5 bases, the J end lost 3 bases, and 13 bases lay between the germline ends. The CDR3 totals 15 residues. Germline CDR1 and CDR2: MNHEY and SVGAGI. The CDR3 loop is CASSNRGVPNEKLFF. CDR3 sequence (DNA): TGTGCCAGCAGTAATCGGGGGGTACCTAATGAAAAACTGTTTTTT.

The chain uses TRBV9 and TRBJ2-7; 7 bases fit TRBD1. The CDR3 runs to 14 residues. CDR1 is SGDLS, CDR2 YYNGEE, per germline. Germline trimming cut 2 bases from V and 5 bases from J; bases unmatched to any gene: 7. This CDR3 is CASSVDRVGHEQYF. Here the CDR3 DNA reads TGTGCCAGCAGCGTCGACAGGGTAGGCCACGAGCAGTACTTC.

The rearrangement uses TRBV7-3 and TRBJ1-2; no clear D gene. The CDR3 has 13 amino acids. Trimming shortened V by 5 bases and J by 8 bases, and 15 bases separated the two germline ends. CDR1 and CDR2 (germline): SGHTA, FQGTGA. The CDR3 DNA is TGTGCCAGCAGCCTTACATCAGGCGGGGGCTACACCTTC. It yields the protein CASSLTSGGGYTF.

The chain uses TRBV25-1 and TRBJ1-1; D gene uncertain. The CDR3 extends over 13 amino acids. V lost 6 bases and J 5 bases, leaving 13 bases between the germline ends. Looked up from germline, CDR1 is MGHDK and CDR2 is SYGVNS. CDR3 sequence: CASSGDLGTEAFF. The CDR3 DNA reads TGTGCCAGCAGCGGGGATTTGGGAACTGAAGCTTTCTTT.

CDR3 sequence (DNA): TGTGCCAGCAGCTCCGGAGCAGGGGGTACTGAAGCTTTCTTT. This encodes CASSSGAGGTEAFF. This rearrangement joins TRBV7-2 to TRBJ1-1; TRBD1 matches at 7 bases. CDR3 length: 14 residues. The germline CDR1 and CDR2 sequences are SGHTA and FQGNSA. V lost 4 bases, J lost 5 bases, and 7 bases stayed unmatched.